This TCR beta chain was recorded in a study of blood T cell repertoires in COVID-19. Per the original methods: Estimates of nucleated cell counts were drawn from the amplification of reference gene primers. Sequenced by immunoSEQ multiplex PCR; TCRdb stores in-frame clones only, minus some. V and J calls and clone size follow that table, whereas D and trimming were derived from the DNA. The sample holds over 150,000 clones, about 86% seen once. The germline V and J ends were trimmed by 1 base and 4 bases, with 11 bases remaining between them. CDR1 and CDR2 from the germline V gene are SEHNR and FQNEAQ (reference sequence). CDR3 length: 15 residues.

The V and J genes are TRBV7-9 and TRBJ2-1; D ambiguous. This TCR came from a man aged 45 to 65 with active or convalescent COVID-19. Material for sequencing was peripheral blood. This CDR3 is CASSLDRSLYNEQFF. CDR3 sequence (DNA): TGTGCCAGCAGCTTAGATAGGAGTTTATACAATGAGCAGTTCTTC. Complete variable domain (other parts from reference TRBV7-9 and TRBJ2-1): DTGVSQNPRHKITKRGQNVTFRCDPISEHNRLYWYRQTLGQGPEFLTYFQNEAQLEKSRLLSDRFSAERPKGSFSTLEIQRTEQGDSAMYLCASSLDRSLYNEQFFGPGTRLTVL.